Given below is one T cell receptor (beta chain) in context. These data belong to a study of shared clonotypes between healthy human individuals. Assay: immunoSEQ multiplex PCR; the TCRdb copy retains only in-frame clones and omits some. In the table there are around 2,100,000 clones, about 95% of which are singletons. The CDR3 contains 16 residues. The V gene's germline CDR1 is MNHNS and CDR2 SASEGT. The V end lost 4 bases, the J end lost 6 bases, and 19 bases lay between the germline ends. Terminally differentiated effector memory CD45RA+ cells were excluded from the naive CD8 cells, which were CD45RO-negative and positively selected for CCR7.

This chain uses TRBV6-1 with TRBJ2-1, with a tentative D call TRBD2 (7 bases). The specimen was naive CD8+ T cells sorted from blood. This TCR was recovered from a man aged 18 to 30 in good health. This CDR3 is CASSAEGRGGGNEQFF. CDR3 coding DNA: TGTGCCAGCAGTGCGGAGGGGCGAGGGGGGGGCAATGAGCAGTTCTTC.